The following is a TCR beta chain sequence with its context. Its antigen is still unknown. This record comes from a study of early T cells in non-severe SARS-CoV-2 infection. Study outcomes and limitations: VDJdb matching skewed toward anti-spike CD8 responses, missing private and CD4 specificities.

The CDR3 spans 11 residues. The germline CDR1 and CDR2 sequences are MDHEN and SYDVKM. V lost 2 bases, J lost 4 bases, and 2 bases lay in between. The TCR library protocol was used to attach unique molecular identifiers. These identifiers were attached to individual cDNA molecules. Using its own MiXCR run on the 5' RACE reads, TCRdb lists one record per CDR3 protein. The data contain approximately 49,000 distinct CDR3 sequences, about 12% of them singletons. Sequencing was performed on whole blood. The chain couples TRBV28 to TRBJ1-2, with no clear D. This TCR derives from an adult who was a healthcare worker with PCR-confirmed SARS-CoV-2 infection or an uninfected control (not recorded which). Written as DNA, the CDR3 is TGTGCCAGCAGTTTACCCTATGGCTACACCTTC. This gives the protein CASSLPYGYTF.